These 27 T cell receptor beta chains share one sample of origin, sequenced in a study of OX40 agonist ivuxolimab in advanced cancers. Generated by immunoSEQ multiplex PCR, the TCRdb table keeps only in-frame clones and is missing some. The sample shows tens of thousands of clones, under 95% of them seen only once. The sample in question was CD4+ or CD8+ T cells sorted from blood, obtained in a trial of the OX40 agonist ivuxolimab. All receptors derive from an adult with an advanced solid tumor such as melanoma, head and neck, liver or kidney cancer.

The chain joins TRBV29-1 to TRBJ2-5, with 13 bases that match TRBD2. CDR1 and CDR2 from the germline V gene are SQVTM and ANQGSEA. V shed 6 bases and J 5 bases; nucleotides not matched to a gene: 12. This CDR3 region has 16 residues. In nucleotides, the CDR3 is TGCAGCGTCGCAGGGACTAGCGGGGTCCAAGTGGAGACCCAGTACTTC. As protein: CSVAGTSGVQVETQYF.

The chain carries TRBV7-2 and TRBJ2-7, with 14 bases fitting TRBD2. The CDR3 contains 15 residues. Unmatched junction bases numbered 5, after V lost 4 bases and J lost 6 bases. CDR1 is SGHTA, CDR2 FQGNSA, per germline. CDR3 amino acids: CASSSGLAGGFEQYF. In DNA, the CDR3 is TGTGCCAGCAGCTCCGGACTAGCGGGAGGTTTCGAGCAGTACTTC.

The rearrangement links TRBV11-2 to TRBJ2-7; 7 bases map to TRBD1. The V gene's germline CDR1 is SGHAT and CDR2 FQNNGV. The CDR3 is 14 residues long. Trimming cost V 5 bases and J 7 bases; bases outside gene matches: 11. The CDR3: CASSRRQGRKEQYF. CDR3 coding DNA: TGTGCCAGCAGCCGACGACAGGGTCGGAAGGAGCAGTACTTC. Supplemented by reference TRBV11-2 and TRBJ2-7, the full variable domain reads EAGVAQSPRYKIIEKRQSVAFWCNPISGHATLYWYQQILGQGPKLLIQFQNNGVVDDSQLPKDRFSAERLKGVDSTLKIQPAKLEDSAVYLCASSRRQGRKEQYFGPGTRLTVT.

This chain links TRBV10-3 with TRBJ2-2, with D hard to call. Trimming pared 8 bases from V and 0 bases from J, leaving 10 bases between. The length of the CDR3 is 14 residues. CDR1 and CDR2 from the germline V gene are ENHRY and SYGVKD. For the CDR3, the DNA is TGTGCCATCGGGAAACCGTCGAACACCGGGGAGCTGTTTTTT. It codes for CAIGKPSNTGELFF.

This sequence joins TRBV5-1 and TRBJ2-4; TRBD2 agrees at 14 bases. This CDR3 contains 19 residues. With V trimmed by 4 bases and J by 1 base, 10 bases remained unmatched. Germline V lookup: CDR1 SGHRS, CDR2 YFSETQ. CDR3 sequence: CASSPAGTSGSNAKNIQYF. DNA of the CDR3: TGCGCCAGCAGCCCGGCCGGGACTAGCGGGAGTAACGCCAAAAACATTCAGTACTTC.

The genes are TRBV6-5 and TRBJ1-6, with D possibly being TRBD1 (6 bases). Trimming cost V 6 bases and J 9 bases, with 12 bases left between them. The CDR3 runs to 13 residues. CDR1 and CDR2 (germline): MNHEY, SVGAGI. DNA of the CDR3: TGTGCCAGCAGGAGAGGGGGAACTTCACCCCTCCACTTT. It is translated as CASRRGGTSPLHF.

The V and J genes are TRBV7-3 and TRBJ2-1, with 9 bases matching TRBD2. Germline V lookup: CDR1 SGHTA, CDR2 FQGTGA. The CDR3 consists of 15 residues. Trimming cost V 4 bases and J 4 bases; bases outside gene matches: 5. In nucleotides, the CDR3 is TGTGCCAGCAGCTATCTAGCGGGAAGGTACAATGAGCAGTTCTTC. Translating it yields CASSYLAGRYNEQFF.

This chain links TRBV27 with TRBJ2-7; D unclear. Trimming cost V 2 bases and J 3 bases, with 8 bases left between them. The length of the CDR3 is 13 residues. From germline, CDR1 is MNHEY and CDR2 SMNVEV (reference sequence). The CDR3 DNA follows: TGTGCCAGCAGTTTACGCCACGGCTACGAGCAGTACTTC. Protein: CASSLRHGYEQYF.

This sequence joins TRBV14 and TRBJ2-7; no reliable D call. The ends were cut back, 5 bases at V and 2 bases at J, with 4 bases in the middle. Germline CDR1 SGHDN, CDR2 FVKESK. This CDR3 has 11 residues. The CDR3 bases are TGTGCCAGCAGCGCAGCCTACGAGCAGTACTTC. This codes for CASSAAYEQYF.

The chain is built from TRBV27 and TRBJ2-7; TRBD1 aligns across 11 bases. Per germline, CDR1 MNHEY and CDR2 SMNVEV (reference sequence). Losses at the gene ends were 5 bases for V and 6 bases for J; bases not matched to a gene: 9. The CDR3 sequence is 15 residues long. The chain's CDR3 is CASSLGQGGSSEQYF. The CDR3 nucleotides read TGTGCCAGCAGTCTGGGACAGGGGGGGTCCAGCGAGCAGTACTTC.

V gene TRBV5-4 combines with J gene TRBJ2-1, with TRBD1 as a possible D gene (5 bases). Between the trimmed V and J ends, which lost 0 bases and 6 bases, there was a span of 10 bases. The length of the CDR3 is 14 residues. Germline-derived CDR1 and CDR2 are SGHNT and YYREEE (reference sequence). CDR3 nucleotides: TGTGCCAGCAGCTTGGCTCCAGGGCCCAATGAGCAGTTCTTC. The encoded protein is CASSLAPGPNEQFF.

The chain uses TRBV28 and TRBJ1-5; D unresolved. This CDR3 spans 14 amino acids. Germline CDR1 reads MDHEN; CDR2 reads SYDVKM. Trimming stripped 11 bases from V and 1 base from J, with 15 bases between. The CDR3 region is CASMWVNSNQPQHF. Written as DNA, the CDR3 is TGTGCCTCGATGTGGGTTAACAGCAATCAGCCCCAGCATTTT.

This chain connects TRBV6-1 to TRBJ2-3; 10 bases are shared with TRBD1. CDR1 is MNHNS and CDR2 is SASEGT in the germline V gene. V was clipped by 4 bases and J by 3 bases; unmatched bases: 4. The CDR3 is made up of 15 amino acids. The CDR3, as DNA: TGTGCCAGCAGTGCCGGGACAGGGGTAACAGATACGCAGTATTTT. The encoded protein is CASSAGTGVTDTQYF.

The genes are TRBV7-3 and TRBJ2-3; no firm D call. V lost 1 base to trimming and J lost 8 bases, with 7 bases between them. The CDR3 runs 12 residues. Germline-derived CDR1 and CDR2 are SGHTA and FQGTGA. The CDR3 DNA reads TGTGCCAGCAGCTTAAACGGGCGTACGCAGTATTTT. It is translated as CASSLNGRTQYF.

The chain combines TRBV7-9 with TRBJ2-1; the D gene is possibly TRBD1 (6 bases). Germline CDR1 is SEHNR and CDR2 is FQNEAQ (reference sequence). Trimming shortened V by 1 base and J by 5 bases, and 12 bases separated the two germline ends. The CDR3 has 15 residues. The CDR3 loop is CASSLGRGMDNEQFF. The CDR3 DNA reads TGTGCCAGCAGCTTAGGCAGGGGTATGGACAATGAGCAGTTCTTC.

The CDR3 loop is CASSLGQGFWETQYF. The CDR3, as DNA: TGTGCCAGCAGCCTGGGACAGGGGTTCTGGGAGACCCAGTACTTC. V is TRBV28 and J is TRBJ2-5, with 10 bases that match TRBD1. The CDR3 runs to 15 residues. After removal of 6 bases from V and 5 bases from J, the junction contained 9 bases not matched to a gene. From germline, CDR1 is MDHEN and CDR2 SYDVKM. Combining the CDR3 with reference TRBV28 and TRBJ2-5 gives the whole variable domain DVKVTQSSRYLVKRTGEKVFLECVQDMDHENMFWYRQDPGLGLRLIYFSYDVKMKEKGDIPEGYSVSREKKERFSLILESASTNQTSMYLCASSLGQGFWETQYFGPGTRLLVL.

This sequence joins TRBV5-1 and TRBJ1-5, with D unclear. This CDR3 region has 10 residues. V shed 7 bases and J shed 6 bases, with 5 bases lying between them. Germline V gene sequence: CDR1 SGHRS, CDR2 YFSETQ. The CDR3 protein is CASESQPQHF. CDR3 DNA sequence: TGCGCCAGCGAGAGTCAGCCCCAGCATTTT.

The V and J genes are TRBV9 and TRBJ1-3, with 7 bases identical to TRBD1. The junction had 7 bases not matched to a gene; V was cut back by 1 base and J by 0 bases. The CDR3 loop spans 17 amino acids. Germline V gene sequence: CDR1 SGDLS, CDR2 YYNGEE. CDR3 in amino acids: CASSVRDSPSSGNTIYF. CDR3 coding DNA: TGTGCCAGCAGCGTACGGGACAGCCCAAGCTCTGGAAACACCATATATTTT.

The genes are TRBV5-6 and TRBJ1-5, with D hard to call. The CDR3 consists of 13 residues. Per germline, CDR1 SGHDT and CDR2 YYEEEE. V lost 4 bases and J 7 bases, leaving 12 bases between the germline ends. Here the CDR3 reads CASSIAGNQPQHF. The CDR3 bases are TGTGCCAGCAGCATAGCGGGAAACCAGCCCCAGCATTTT.

This chain uses TRBV7-9 with TRBJ2-1; the match to TRBD1 covers 8 bases. This CDR3 has 18 residues. V lost 0 bases to trimming and J lost 0 bases; unmatched junction nucleotides: 7. Looked up from germline, CDR1 is SEHNR and CDR2 is FQNEAQ (reference sequence). Here the CDR3 reads CASSLAGQGLSSYNEQFF. In nucleotides, the CDR3 is TGTGCCAGCAGCTTAGCTGGACAGGGCCTGAGCTCCTACAATGAGCAGTTCTTC.

Worth noting for this clone: At one of its ends the junction is not consistent with the germline gene, which may arise from a read error. V and J are TRBV28 and TRBJ1-1; tentatively, D is TRBD1 (6 bases). Per the germline V gene, CDR1 is MDHEN and CDR2 is SYDVKM. The CDR3 runs to 9 residues. The CDR3 DNA sequence: TGTGCCAGCAGCCCACCGCAGGGGTTT. Translating gives CASSPPQGF.

The rearrangement links TRBV19 to TRBJ2-3; 11 bases are shared with TRBD2. CDR1 and CDR2 from the germline V gene are LNHDA and SQIVND (reference sequence). This CDR3 contains 18 residues. With 3 bases clipped from V and 4 bases from J, the junction kept 12 bases outside the gene matches. CDR3 amino acids: CASSIRSPSGRFSDTQYF. The CDR3 DNA reads TGTGCCAGTAGTATTCGCTCACCTAGCGGGAGGTTCTCAGATACGCAGTATTTT.

The chain joins TRBV6-1 to TRBJ2-7; tentative D call: TRBD1 (6 bases). Germline V gives CDR1 MNHNS, CDR2 SASEGT. CDR3 length: 14 residues. V was clipped by 6 bases and J by 3 bases, with 15 bases between them. This CDR3 reads CASRTQGSVYEQYF. CDR3 coding DNA: TGTGCCAGCAGGACACAGGGTTCCGTCTACGAGCAGTACTTC.

The genes are TRBV19 and TRBJ1-5, with 7 bases identical to TRBD1. V trimming: 6 bases; J trimming: 4 bases; junction bases outside the gene matches: 6. CDR1 is LNHDA and CDR2 is SQIVND in the germline V gene (reference sequence). The CDR3 is 14 residues long. The CDR3 DNA is TGTGCCAGTAGCCTGAGGGACAGTAATCAGCCCCAGCATTTT. Translating gives CASSLRDSNQPQHF.

The rearrangement uses TRBV7-8 and TRBJ2-2, with 15 bases fitting TRBD2. Unmatched junction bases numbered 16, after V lost 1 base and J lost 4 bases. This CDR3 is 22 amino acids long. The germline gives CDR1 SGHVS, CDR2 FQNEAQ. This CDR3 is CASSLGFISGTSGRTGTGELFF. For the CDR3, the DNA is TGTGCCAGCAGCTTAGGCTTTATCTCCGGGACTAGCGGGAGGACGGGCACCGGGGAGCTGTTTTTT.

The rearrangement joins TRBV28 to TRBJ1-1, with D unclear. This CDR3 contains 13 residues. The V end lost 3 bases, the J end lost 4 bases, and 9 bases lay between the germline ends. Germline CDR1 MDHEN, CDR2 SYDVKM. The CDR3 region is CASSLRRSTEAFF. In DNA, the CDR3 is TGTGCCAGCAGTTTGAGGAGAAGCACTGAAGCTTTCTTT.

The V and J genes are TRBV5-4 and TRBJ2-7, with unresolved D. CDR3 size: 13 residues. Trimming shortened V by 4 bases and J by 5 bases, and 13 bases separated the two germline ends. Germline CDR1 SGHNT, CDR2 YYREEE (reference sequence). The CDR3 DNA sequence: TGTGCCAGCAGCCCGCCTGACACCAACGAGCAGTACTTC. Encoded protein: CASSPPDTNEQYF.